The 18 T cell receptor beta chains below all came from one sample that was sequenced in a study of CD8 T cells in Susac syndrome. Random hexamers served to reverse transcribe about 0.45 to 1 ug RNA. TCRdb called the immunoSEQ multiplex PCR reads again in MiXCR, with one record for every CDR3 protein. Of approximately 120,000 distinct CDR3 sequences in the sample, 92% were seen once. The sequencing input was CD4+ T cells from PBMCs. These receptors came from a human donor in good health.

This chain links TRBV7-2 with TRBJ2-7, with unresolved D. The CDR3 consists of 12 residues. V was cut by 5 bases and J by 2 bases, with 7 bases left in between. Germline V CDR1 and CDR2: SGHTA, FQGNSA. CDR3 sequence reads: CASSPTAYEQYF. The CDR3 DNA is TGTGCCAGCAGCCCTACCGCCTACGAGCAGTACTTC.

The V and J genes are TRBV20-1 and TRBJ2-1; 13 nucleotides align to TRBD2. The V segment lost 3 bases and the J segment 9 bases; nucleotides outside the gene matches: 8. This CDR3 is built from 15 residues. Per germline, CDR1 DFQATT and CDR2 SNEGSKA (reference sequence). The CDR3 DNA follows: TGCAGTGCTAGGACACTAGCGGGGGGGCCGGTTGAGCAGTTCTTC. Translation gives CSARTLAGGPVEQFF.

This chain uses TRBV25-1 with TRBJ2-3; either TRBD1 or TRBD2 may supply D (5 bases each). Trimming took 8 bases from V and 2 from J, leaving 17 bases between them. The CDR3 extends over 15 amino acids. Germline loops: CDR1 MGHDK, CDR2 SYGVNS. The CDR3 coding sequence is TGTGCCAGCGGGGGTGGGGCCGATGTCACAGATACGCAGTATTTT. Its translation: CASGGGADVTDTQYF.

The V gene is TRBV6-2 or TRBV6-3, the J gene TRBJ2-5; 12 bases map to TRBD2. The CDR3 loop spans 15 amino acids. Trimming at V came to 6 bases and at J to 3 bases, leaving 5 bases not matched to a gene. Germline CDR1 MNHEY, CDR2 SVGEGT. The CDR3 here is CASRTRLAGEETQYF. CDR3 DNA sequence: TGTGCCAGCAGAACCAGACTAGCGGGGGAAGAGACCCAGTACTTC.

The chain employs TRBV29-1 and TRBJ1-1, with D maybe TRBD1 (6 bases). This CDR3 comprises 17 residues. Germline-derived CDR1 and CDR2 are SQVTM and ANQGSEA. Trimming cost V 5 bases and J 0 bases, with 22 bases left between them. CDR3 DNA sequence: TGCAGCGTTAAAGGGGGACCCCAGGCCGTGGTGAACACTGAAGCTTTCTTT. Protein product: CSVKGGPQAVVNTEAFF.

The genes are TRBV18 and TRBJ2-5, with 12 bases that match TRBD2. CDR3 length equals 16 residues. Per the germline V gene, CDR1 is KGHSH and CDR2 is LQKENI. The trim removed 3 bases at V and 1 base at J, leaving 3 bases unmatched. CDR3 residues: CASSPLAGGIQETQYF. CDR3 nucleotide sequence: TGTGCCAGCTCACCGCTAGCGGGAGGGATCCAAGAGACCCAGTACTTC.

The chain combines TRBV7-3 with TRBJ2-1, with no clear D. Per germline, CDR1 SGHTA and CDR2 FQGTGA. V lost 1 base, J lost 4 bases, and 14 bases lay in between. The CDR3 consists of 16 residues. The CDR3: CASSLSRFSTYNEQFF. CDR3 in DNA: TGTGCCAGCAGCTTAAGTCGATTTTCCACTTACAATGAGCAGTTCTTC.

The chain has TRBV7-2 and TRBJ1-5, with 9 bases fitting TRBD1. This CDR3 has 15 amino acids. Trimming at V came to 5 bases and at J to 4 bases, leaving 6 bases not matched to a gene. CDR1 SGHTA and CDR2 FQGNSA come from the germline V gene. The CDR3 reads CASSDLGQGNQPQHF. The CDR3 DNA sequence: TGTGCCAGCAGCGATCTCGGACAGGGGAATCAGCCCCAGCATTTT.

This chain connects TRBV6-2 or TRBV6-3 to TRBJ2-7; 14 nucleotides match TRBD2. CDR1 is MNHEY and CDR2 is SVGEGT in the germline V gene. V was pared by 0 bases and J by 6 bases, with 1 base of the junction left unmatched. The CDR3 runs 15 residues. CDR3 sequence reads: CASSYSTSGRAEQYF. CDR3 nucleotide sequence: TGTGCCAGCAGTTACTCGACTAGCGGGAGGGCCGAGCAGTACTTC.

V and J are TRBV29-1 and TRBJ1-1; D might be TRBD1 (6 bases). The V gene lost 5 bases and the J gene lost 11 bases, with 15 bases spanning the gap. Germline CDR1 reads SQVTM; CDR2 reads ANQGSEA. This CDR3 is built from 11 residues. The CDR3 region is CSVFDTGRAFF. The DNA for the CDR3 is TGCAGCGTTTTCGATACAGGGCGGGCTTTCTTT. The full variable domain, completed using reference TRBV29-1 and TRBJ1-1, is SAVISQKPSRDICQRGTSLTIQCQVDSQVTMMFWYRQQPGQSLTLIATANQGSEATYESGFVIDKFPISRPNLTFSTLTVSNMSPEDSSIYLCSVFDTGRAFFGQGTRLTVV.

The chain recombines TRBV15 with TRBJ1-1; D is uncertain. Germline V lookup: CDR1 LNHNV, CDR2 YYDKDF (reference sequence). The germline V and J ends were trimmed by 0 bases and 0 bases, with 5 bases remaining between them. This CDR3 contains 14 residues. The CDR3 region is CATSRDRLNTEAFF. The CDR3 DNA reads as TGTGCCACCAGCAGAGACAGATTGAACACTGAAGCTTTCTTT.

V gene TRBV15 combines with J gene TRBJ2-1; D is perhaps TRBD1 or TRBD2 (5 bases each). Trimming took off 6 bases at V and 9 bases at J, with 18 bases between the two ends. This CDR3 has 14 residues. Germline CDR1 is LNHNV and CDR2 is YYDKDF (reference sequence). Here the CDR3 reads CATRTETPRGEQFF. The CDR3 coding sequence is TGTGCCACCAGGACAGAAACGCCCCGGGGTGAGCAGTTCTTC.

This chain uses TRBV12-3 or TRBV12-4 with TRBJ2-1, with a tentative D call TRBD2 (6 bases). The CDR3 contains 17 residues. Between the trimmed V and J ends, which lost 3 bases and 1 base, there was a span of 16 bases. The CDR3, as DNA: TGTGCCAGCAGTTTTGTAGCGGTCCCAGGGTCCTACAATGAGCAGTTCTTC. It specifies CASSFVAVPGSYNEQFF.

V gene TRBV5-1 combines with J gene TRBJ1-1; 7 nucleotides agree with TRBD1. V lost 0 bases, J lost 0 bases, and 5 bases stayed unmatched. This CDR3 has 16 residues. Germline V gene lookup returns CDR1 SGHRS and CDR2 YFSETQ. CDR3 loop: CASSLAMGQMNTEAFF. The CDR3 nucleotides read TGCGCCAGCAGCTTGGCCATGGGACAGATGAACACTGAAGCTTTCTTT.

J is TRBJ2-3 and V is TRBV7-2, with 14 bases matching TRBD2. The CDR3 is 14 amino acids. CDR1 is SGHTA, CDR2 FQGNSA, per germline. The junction had 1 base not matched to a gene; V was cut back by 3 bases and J by 8 bases. The CDR3 protein is CASSLGLAGVTQYF. DNA for the CDR3: TGTGCCAGCAGCTTGGGACTAGCGGGAGTTACGCAGTATTTT.

This chain connects TRBV7-3 to TRBJ2-2; 9 positions match TRBD1. The germline V gene has CDR1 SGHTA and CDR2 FQGTGA. The V gene end was trimmed by 1 base and the J gene end by 6 bases; junction bases not matched to a gene: 6. This CDR3 is 16 amino acids long. For the CDR3, the DNA is TGTGCCAGCAGCTTAAGACAGGGGGGTAACGCCGGGGAGCTGTTTTTT. Its protein is CASSLRQGGNAGELFF.

This clonotype was found once. The V call is TRBV7-2, the J call TRBJ2-5, with 10 bases fitting TRBD2. The CDR3 is 16 amino acids. Trimming at V came to 6 bases and at J to 2 bases, leaving 9 bases not matched to a gene. CDR1 is SGHTA, CDR2 FQGNSA, per germline. CDR3 residues: CASRKPSGGWQETQYF. As DNA, the CDR3 is TGTGCCAGCAGGAAGCCTAGCGGGGGTTGGCAAGAGACCCAGTACTTC.

The V gene is TRBV25-1, the J gene TRBJ1-4; a weak D match, TRBD1 (6 bases). Germline V gene data show CDR1 as MGHDK and CDR2 as SYGVNS. The CDR3 length is 14 residues. The V gene lost 3 bases and the J gene lost 4 bases, with 9 bases spanning the gap. In DNA form, the CDR3 reads TGTGCCAGCAGTGACGGGGGGCTTAATGAAAAACTGTTTTTT. Protein sequence: CASSDGGLNEKLFF.